This T cell receptor beta chain appears in the sequencing data of a study of cytomegalovirus exposure and HLA in healthy donors. In the PCR, 60 Vbeta and 13 Jbeta primers were used. TCRdb keeps only in-frame clones here, not all; method: immunoSEQ multiplex PCR. Of fewer than 150,000 clones in the sample, around 80% were seen once. Trimming stripped 2 bases from V and 7 bases from J, with 14 bases between. The CDR3 is 14 residues long. Germline V gene data show CDR1 as MNHEY and CDR2 as SVGAGI. What was sequenced was PBMCs. This sequence originates from a man aged 50 or older in good health and CMV-seronegative. The chain employs TRBV6-5 and TRBJ2-5; the D gene is possibly TRBD2 (5 bases). CDR3 loop: CASSYPNIGGTQYF. In DNA form, the CDR3 reads TGTGCCAGCAGTTACCCGAATATCGGAGGGACCCAGTACTTC.